Here is one T cell receptor (beta chain) with its context. This clone occurred once. It has no known antigen specificity. Within one base of it there is no much larger clone, and no base qualities were kept. This entry comes from a study of cytomegalovirus exposure and HLA in healthy donors (dated by TCRdb to the late 2010s). Looking at the study overall: An earlier analysis of some 500 of the donors reported 276 Gb of sequence data and roughly 100 million unique TCR beta sequences from about 179 million T cells. A later analysis re-examined previously published TCR beta repertoires from more than 600 donors and added high-resolution HLA genotyping to investigate patterns of TCR occurrence. Because of strong linkage in the cohort, four to six DR-DQ haplotypes were treated as single units for association and clustering. A separate validation cohort of about 110 different subjects was used in addition to the roughly 640-subject first cohort. The study aimed to test whether cataloging public T cell receptors could reveal signatures of past pathogen exposure. Donor age, sex, ethnicity and CMV serostatus were compiled together with the repertoire data. Roughly 300 gigabases of sequencing data and around 90 million unique TCR sequences made up an early release that covered some 640 HLA-typed donors. Using immunosequencing, the study profiled T cell repertoires from 500 to 800 subjects and related those repertoires to cytomegalovirus serostatus. In a later genetic analysis, genome-wide SNP genotypes for about three fifths of the roughly 670 donors were used, and that subset was treated as a discovery cohort. All discovery cohort repertoires had been generated using a single sequencing platform. Both class I and class II loci were covered by HLA typing, at four-digit resolution. The later analysis used no new phenotypic data to find candidate immune exposures, relying instead on TCR beta sequences and their occurrence across donors. The number of donors typed differed by locus, with about 629-630 for A, B, C, DRB1 and DQB1, around 520 for DQA1, over 600 for DPA1, and some 470 for DPB1. To decide whether each TCR beta V gene segment behaved as functional or pseudogenic, an earlier analysis of fewer than 750 of the donors relied on high-throughput TCR beta sequencing. Across approximately 420 genotyped donors of the cohort, an average of roughly 250,000 unique TCR beta nucleotide sequences per donor were sequenced, and roughly 17% of those sequences were non-productive. Of the 300 to 450 genotyped donors, roughly 80% were placed in the genetic ancestry cluster associated with self-reported Caucasian donors. The study combined high-throughput TCR immunosequencing, statistical association of individual TCRs with disease status, and machine learning to predict cytomegalovirus infection status. Results and caveats for the whole study, not just this receptor: Linkage disequilibrium might explain the correlated functional status among segregating V segments, but an unknown experimental factor could not be ruled out. In vitro tests confirmed that a few of the cytomegalovirus-associated TCR beta chains recognize cytomegalovirus antigens. For the cohort, immune exposure information was limited to CMV serostatus. Strong co-occurrence of HLA alleles, especially DR and DQ, made assigning TCR associations to individual alleles difficult. In a later genetic analysis, a missense DCLRE1C variant was associated with V-gene and J-gene trimming of TCR beta chains, and the association was replicated in an independent cohort. Presence/absence analyses assumed roughly uniform sequencing depth across donors, an assumption that may not hold. A later analysis associated about 18,000 TCR beta sequences with specific HLA alleles at a false discovery rate of 0.05. An earlier analysis of roughly 570 of the donors showed that most TCR beta V segments appeared in productive rearrangements either about 87% or about 30% of the time, which broadly matched IMGT annotations. The sequencing pipeline was judged likely to have produced a cluster of highly shared sequence variants as a technical artifact. The classifier was reported to diagnose cytomegalovirus status with high specificity and sensitivity in both the original and validation cohorts. A later analysis reported that several top co-occurrence clusters appeared linked to parvovirus B19, influenza, CMV and Epstein-Barr virus. The study gave a list of roughly 150 TCR beta chains associated with cytomegalovirus. The cohort was sequenced for TCR beta chains only, and without alpha or paired-chain data the features that could be detected were limited. The authors suggested that the approach could potentially be generalized to other disease states and immunological phenotypes. While some public TCRs were present in many individuals, most TCR sequences turned up only very rarely across donors. Because HLA typing was missing for some donors at each locus, association tests included only the typed subset. According to a later analysis, most CMV-associated TCR beta chains appeared to be HLA-restricted, and the HLA associations seemed to be driven largely by CMV exposure. A later analysis found that HLA-associated TCR beta chains were more clonally expanded and had lower generation probabilities than equally common non-associated chains. Because counts were too low, about 15 rarely observed V segments, including chromosome 9 orphons, were left out of the earlier analysis of 500 to 750 of the donors. Compared with the approximately 670-donor mean, donors in an Asian-associated ancestry cluster had fewer N-insertions in productive TCRs, according to a later genetic analysis. A further reported finding was that TCR beta sequences accurately predicted the HLA-A and HLA-B alleles for most subjects in the first cohort. In a later analysis, the rate of TCR association differed among HLA loci, with DRB1 alleles having the most associated TCRs and HLA-C alleles having the fewest.

Library preparation employed the immunoSEQ multiplex PCR assay. For the multiplex PCR, a mixture combining 60 forward primers for TCR Vbeta segments and 13 reverse primers for TCR Jbeta segments was used. A multiplex PCR assay on genomic DNA amplified the CDR3 region of rearranged TCR beta genes. The Illumina HiSeq System was used to sequence the amplified TCR beta libraries as 87-base-pair reads. On the study's bioinformatics: In a later analysis, 80 million or so unique TCR beta chains were counted across the 500 to 700 repertoires, and around 10 million of these chains were shared by at least two donors. Raw reads were error-corrected and collapsed into unique sequences by a nearest-neighbor algorithm in which closely related sequences were merged to remove PCR and sequencing errors. CDR3 sequences were aligned to IMGT reference sequences to assign V, D and J gene segments. For a sequence to be retained, a match of at least six nucleotides to both a V gene segment and a J gene segment was required. Rearrangements were called productive when the CDR3 lacked stop codons and stayed in frame with V and J; all others were non-productive. CDR3 was defined by IMGT convention, running from the second conserved V-encoded cysteine to the conserved J-encoded phenylalanine. Sequences without an unambiguous match to a single V gene segment were excluded from the earlier analysis of about 630 of the donors. An earlier analysis of 587 of the donors called V segments functional above 56.7% productive rearrangements and segregating when the between-donor standard deviation exceeded 5%. A statistical classification framework was developed to diagnose cytomegalovirus status using the catalog of TCR beta chain sequences. V and J gene assignment, in a later analysis, came from comparing TCR nucleotide sequences with IMGT/GENE-DB human TR gene sequences. In a later analysis, CDR3 sequences and most-parsimonious VDJ recombination scenarios were assigned using the TCRdist pipeline. In a later analysis, each TCR beta chain was defined by its CDR3 amino acid sequence together with its V-gene family, and reads lacking a unique V-gene family were excluded. In a later analysis, several hundred highly shared, low-generation-probability nucleotide sequences were removed to address suspected cross-contamination and a sequencing artifact. For each public chain, a later analysis derived a clonal expansion index from normalized ranks of inferred template counts within each repertoire. A later analysis computed generation probabilities with a VDJ recombination model fitted to out-of-frame rearrangements, and checked the results against IGoR. Hypergeometric tests were used in a later analysis to score TCR-TCR, TCR-HLA and TCR-CMV co-occurrence, with a repertoire-size bias correction applied to the TCR pairs. False discovery rates were estimated in a later analysis by permuting HLA or CMV assignments 20 times. In a later analysis, co-occurring TCRs were grouped using DBSCAN, and TCRdist sequence similarity was added for clustering within HLA-allele-positive subsets. Repertoires with fewer than 30,000 or more than 120,000 public chains, plus five repertoires with anomalous nucleotide sharing, were excluded from co-occurrence clustering. TCRdb limited this immuneACCESS table to in-frame rearrangements with V and J called. A share of clones is missing; checked studies link under half to unresolved V genes, and the rest is unexplained. V and J calls and clone size are copied from that table; D and trimming were computed from the DNA. The sample table shows some 170,000 clones, and 75% to 85% are seen once. The top ten constitute roughly 4.5% of the sample.

The cohort comprised more than 550 healthy bone marrow donors. At the time of sampling, all cohort members were nominally healthy, though unrecorded immune exposures were likely present. The donor tested CMV seropositive and was one of the 289 seropositive cohort members. A peripheral blood sample was collected from each donor, and TCR beta sequencing was performed on peripheral blood mononuclear cells. Genomic DNA extraction from the blood cell samples was performed with the Qiagen DNeasy Blood Extraction Kit. The sequence derives from a young woman in good health and CMV-seropositive. Sequencing input: PBMCs.

The CDR3 loop reads CASSLTPGAGNTIYF. Read as DNA, the sequence is TGTGCCAGCAGCTTGACGCCAGGGGCTGGAAACACCATATATTTT. This chain joins TRBV11-1 to TRBJ1-3, and perhaps TRBD1 as D gene, on 6 matching bases. Cut back by 3 bases and 2 bases, the V and J ends lie 11 bases apart. The CDR3, cysteine through phenylalanine, is 15 amino acids long. The sequence is cut down to CDR3 DNA, 45 bases in frame from base 1. From the germline V gene (reference sequence), CDR1 is SGHAT and CDR2 is FQDESV. The CDR3 plus the reference TRBV11-1 and TRBJ1-3 genes for the other parts give the full variable domain: EAEVAQSPRYKITEKSQAVAFWCDPISGHATLYWYRQILGQGPELLVQFQDESVVDDSQLPKDRFSAERLKGVDSTLKIQPAELGDSAMYLCASSLTPGAGNTIYFGEGSWLTVV.